Listed here are 10 T cell receptor beta chains from one sample, sequenced in a study of blood T cell repertoires in COVID-19. TCRdb's table, derived via immunoSEQ multiplex PCR, lists solely in-frame clones and lacks some. The sample comprises roughly 340,000 clones, 70% to 90% of which are singletons, and less than 2.5% rests with the top ten. Input material: PBMCs or T cells enriched from blood (not recorded which). The origin of the receptors is a man aged 35 to 55 in a cohort exposed to, infected with or recovered from COVID-19 (not recorded which).

The chain uses TRBV9 and TRBJ1-3; D ambiguous. V dropped 0 bases and J dropped 8 bases, with 9 bases sitting between them. CDR1 and CDR2 (germline): SGDLS, YYNGEE. The CDR3 is 13 residues long. The CDR3 DNA is TGTGCCAGCAGCGTAGCCCCCGGTCACACCATATATTTT. This sequence encodes CASSVAPGHTIYF.

The CDR3 here is CASSNPGQGNSPLHF. The CDR3, as DNA: TGTGCCAGCAGTAACCCGGGACAGGGGAATTCACCCCTCCACTTT. The chain is built from TRBV28 and TRBJ1-6, with TRBD1 identical over 10 bases. This CDR3 is built from 15 residues. Germline CDR1 and CDR2: MDHEN and SYDVKM. V lost 5 bases, J lost 7 bases, and 5 bases stayed unmatched.

The rearrangement links TRBV30 to TRBJ1-5; no clear D. The germline V gene encodes CDR1 GTSNPN and CDR2 SVGIG (reference sequence). V was trimmed by 0 bases and J by 5 bases, leaving 8 bases between them. The CDR3 totals 13 residues. The CDR3 protein is CAWSVSDYQPQHF. CDR3 coding DNA: TGTGCCTGGAGTGTGTCCGACTATCAGCCCCAGCATTTT.

The chain joins TRBV7-9 to TRBJ1-3; TRBD1 is a possible D gene (5 bases). Germline V gene sequence: CDR1 SEHNR, CDR2 FQNEAQ (reference sequence). V was pared by 4 bases and J by 10 bases, with 17 bases between. This CDR3 is built from 14 residues. CDR3 nucleotides: TGTGCCAGCAGCTGGGGCGGATCCAGTAGGACCATATATTTT. It translates to CASSWGGSSRTIYF.

The CDR3 DNA is TGTGCCACCAGCACCCGAACGGGACTAGACAATGAGCAGTTCTTC. Encoded protein: CATSTRTGLDNEQFF. This chain connects TRBV15 to TRBJ2-1, with 8 bases that match TRBD2. V lost 4 bases to trimming and J lost 5 bases; unmatched junction nucleotides: 7. Germline assignment: CDR1 LNHNV and CDR2 YYDKDF (reference sequence). This CDR3 has 15 residues.

The chain employs TRBV6-5 and TRBJ2-3; 8 bases fit TRBD1. Unmatched junction bases numbered 12, after V lost 10 bases and J lost 6 bases. Germline V gene lookup returns CDR1 MNHEY and CDR2 SVGAGI. This CDR3 is 14 amino acids long. The CDR3 loop is CATLDRVVVDTQYF. In DNA, the CDR3 is TGTGCCACCCTGGACAGGGTAGTTGTGGATACGCAGTATTTT.

This chain links TRBV7-8 with TRBJ1-3, with D possibly matching TRBD1 (5 bases). CDR1 and CDR2 from the germline V gene are SGHVS and FQNEAQ. V lost 4 bases, J lost 0 bases, and 19 bases lay in between. This CDR3 has 18 amino acids. The CDR3 here is CASSSQRRQQLSGNTIYF. DNA for the CDR3: TGTGCCAGCAGCTCGCAACGAAGACAGCAACTCTCTGGAAACACCATATATTTT.

The V gene is TRBV30, the J gene TRBJ2-2; D is possibly TRBD1 (6 bases). This CDR3 has 13 residues. The V end lost 8 bases, the J end lost 2 bases, and 12 bases lay between the germline ends. Per the germline V gene, CDR1 is GTSNPN and CDR2 is SVGIG (reference sequence). The CDR3 is CAAADRNTGELFF. For the CDR3, the DNA is TGTGCCGCGGCGGACAGAAACACCGGGGAGCTGTTTTTT.

The chain employs TRBV3-1 (or the pseudogene TRBV3-2) and TRBJ2-1; 8 bases match TRBD2. This CDR3 is 15 amino acids long. With V trimmed by 4 bases and J by 3 bases, 5 bases remained unmatched. Germline V gives CDR1 LGHDT, CDR2 YNNKEL (reference sequence). The CDR3 spells CASSRGTSGYNEQFF. The DNA of the CDR3 is TGTGCCAGCAGCCGGGGTACTAGCGGCTACAATGAGCAGTTCTTC.

The gene calls are TRBV7-6 and TRBJ1-1; D is ambiguous. With 4 bases removed from V and 0 bases from J, the gap between germline ends came to 12 bases. Germline CDR1 is SGHVS and CDR2 is FNYEAQ. This CDR3 has 15 residues. The CDR3 is CASSSPIGMNTEAFF. The CDR3, as DNA: TGTGCCAGCAGCTCTCCTATCGGGATGAACACTGAAGCTTTCTTT.